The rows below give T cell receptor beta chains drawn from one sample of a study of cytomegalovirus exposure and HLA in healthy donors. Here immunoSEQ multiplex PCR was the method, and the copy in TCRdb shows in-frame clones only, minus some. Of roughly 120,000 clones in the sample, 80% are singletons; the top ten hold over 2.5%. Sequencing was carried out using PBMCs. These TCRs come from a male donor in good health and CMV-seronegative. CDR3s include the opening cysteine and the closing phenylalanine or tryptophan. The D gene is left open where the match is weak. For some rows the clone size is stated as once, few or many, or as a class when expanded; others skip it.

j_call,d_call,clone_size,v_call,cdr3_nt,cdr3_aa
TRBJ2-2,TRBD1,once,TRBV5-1,TGCGCCAGCGGGTGGACAGGCCCAGGCACCGGGGAGCTGTTTTTT,CASGWTGPGTGELFF
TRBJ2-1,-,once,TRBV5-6,TGTGCCAGCAGCCTGGGTGGGGCAAACGAGCAGTTCTTC,CASSLGGANEQFF
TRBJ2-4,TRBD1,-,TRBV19,TGTGCCAGTAATCCGGGACAGGGACTAAACATTCAGTACTTC,CASNPGQGLNIQYF
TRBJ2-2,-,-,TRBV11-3,TGTGCCAGCAGCTTAGTCGGGATAGGCACCGGGGAGCTGTTTTTT,CASSLVGIGTGELFF
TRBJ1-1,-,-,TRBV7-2,TGTGCCAGCAGCGGCATTAATATGGACACTGAAGCTTTCTTT,CASSGINMDTEAFF
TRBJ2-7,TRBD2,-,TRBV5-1,TGCGCCAGCAGCACGCCGGGGGGGTCGACCTTTTTTGGGGGGAGCTACGAGCAGTACTTC,CASSTPGGSTFFGGSYEQYF
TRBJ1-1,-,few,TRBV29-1,TGCAGCGTTGAAAGGGGGAACACTGAAGCTTTCTTT,CSVERGNTEAFF
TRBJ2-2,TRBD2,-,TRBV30,TGTGCCGTAGATCCTAGCGGGGCTCACTCCGGGGAGCTGTTTTTT,CAVDPSGAHSGELFF
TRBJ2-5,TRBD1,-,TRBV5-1,TGCGCCAGCAGCATGGGACAGGGGGAGACCCAGTACTTC,CASSMGQGETQYF
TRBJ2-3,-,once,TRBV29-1,TGCAGCGTTGGAGGGGGGGGCCTTGGCACAGATACGCAGTATTTT,CSVGGGGLGTDTQYF
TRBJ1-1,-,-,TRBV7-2,TGTGCCAGCAGCTCTCAGATGGGGGGGCTGGACACTGAAGCTTTCTTT,CASSSQMGGLDTEAFF
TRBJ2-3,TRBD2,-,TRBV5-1,TGCGCCAGCAGCTTGGGGAGGTTTAGCGGGGGGGCCAGTGGCACAGATACGCAGTATTTT,CASSLGRFSGGASGTDTQYF
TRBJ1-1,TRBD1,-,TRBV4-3,TGCGCCAGCAGCCAATCGAGTCAGGGGGCTACTGAAGCTTTCTTT,CASSQSSQGATEAFF
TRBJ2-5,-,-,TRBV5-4,TGTGCCAGCAGCTTGCAGGCAGTCGAGACCCAGTACTTC,CASSLQAVETQYF
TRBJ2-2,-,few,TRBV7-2,TGTGCCAGCAGCCCCAGTACCGGGGAGCTGTTTTTT,CASSPSTGELFF
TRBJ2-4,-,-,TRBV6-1,TGTGCCAGCAGTGAGAGTTCGCTAGCCAAAAACAGTCAGTACTTC,CASSESSLAKNSQYF
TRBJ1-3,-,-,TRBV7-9,TGTTCCAGCAGCTTGACGCTATCAGGGTATGGAAACACCATATATTTT,CSSSLTLSGYGNTIYF
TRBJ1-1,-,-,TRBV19,TGTGCCAGTAGTATAATCGGGGACACTGAAGCTTTCTTT,CASSIIGDTEAFF
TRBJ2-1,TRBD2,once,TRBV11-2,TGTGCCAGCAGCTTAAGGCCAGGGAGGGAGTACAATGAGCAGTTCTTC,CASSLRPGREYNEQFF
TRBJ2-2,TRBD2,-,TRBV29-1,TGCAGCGTAGAAAGGACTAGTTTAGGCGAGCTGTTTTTT,CSVERTSLGELFF
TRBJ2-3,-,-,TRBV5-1,TGCGCCAGCAGCTCCCGACAGCGCACAGATACGCAGTATTTT,CASSSRQRTDTQYF
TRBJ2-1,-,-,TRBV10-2,TGCGCCAGCACTACCTTAGACAGTATCATAACAATTTACAATGAGCAGTTCTTC,CASTTLDSIITIYNEQFF
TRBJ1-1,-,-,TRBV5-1,TGCGCCAGCAGCTTGGTCCAGGCGAACACTGAAGCTTTCTTT,CASSLVQANTEAFF
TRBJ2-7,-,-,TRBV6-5,TGTGCCAGCAGACGACCGGGAGCCAACTACGAGCAGTACTTC,CASRRPGANYEQYF
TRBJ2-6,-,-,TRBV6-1,TGTGCCAGCAGTGAAAAGGGGACTGGGGCCAACGGCCTGACTTTC,CASSEKGTGANGLTF
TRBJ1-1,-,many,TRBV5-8,TGTGCCAGCAGCTTGGGCCAGAGGTTGCTGAGAAAAACTGAAGCTTTCTTT,CASSLGQRLLRKTEAFF
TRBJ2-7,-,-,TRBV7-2,TGTGCCAGCAGGGGGGCAGGAGTCTACGAGCAGTACTTC,CASRGAGVYEQYF
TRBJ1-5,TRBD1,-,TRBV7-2,TGTGCCAGCAGCTTGGGGGACAGGGGCTCCCAACAGCATTTT,CASSLGDRGSQQHF
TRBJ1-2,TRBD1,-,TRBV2,TGTGCCAGCCGGGACAGGGGGGCCTATGGCTACACCTTC,CASRDRGAYGYTF
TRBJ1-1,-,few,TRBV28,TGTGCCAGCAGCCCTAATAGTCGCGGGAAGACTGAAGCTTTCTTT,CASSPNSRGKTEAFF
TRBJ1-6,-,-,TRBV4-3,TGCGCCAGCAGCCAAGACAGGCGTACTAGCTCCTATAATTCACCCCTCCACTTT,CASSQDRRTSSYNSPLHF
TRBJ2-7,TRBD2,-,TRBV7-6,TGTGCCAGCAGCTTAGCGCGGACTAGCGGGAGCGAGCAGTACTTC,CASSLARTSGSEQYF
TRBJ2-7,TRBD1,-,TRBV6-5,TGTGCCAGCAGTTACTACAGGACAGGGGACGAGCAGTACTTC,CASSYYRTGDEQYF
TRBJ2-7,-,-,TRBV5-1,TGCGCCAGCAGCTTGGACATCCGCTACGAGCAGTACTTC,CASSLDIRYEQYF
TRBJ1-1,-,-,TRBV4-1,TGCGCCAGCAGCCAAGAGGTAGGGGGGGCTAGTGAAGCTTTCTTT,CASSQEVGGASEAFF
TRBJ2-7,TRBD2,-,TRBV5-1,TGCGCCAGCAGCTTGGTTCTAGCGGGAGAGGCAGAGCAGTACTTC,CASSLVLAGEAEQYF
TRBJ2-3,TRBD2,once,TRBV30,TGTGCCTGGAGTCTTAGCGGGATGCCAGATACGCAGTATTTT,CAWSLSGMPDTQYF
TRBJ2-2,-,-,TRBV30,TGTGCCTGGGGCCAGAACACCGGGGAGCTGTTTTTT,CAWGQNTGELFF
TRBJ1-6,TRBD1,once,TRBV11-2,TGTGCCAGCAGCTTAGCCATGGACAGGAATTCACCCCTCCACTTT,CASSLAMDRNSPLHF
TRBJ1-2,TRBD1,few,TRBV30,TGTGCCTGGAGACCAGCCGGAAGGGACAGAGGCTACACCTTC,CAWRPAGRDRGYTF
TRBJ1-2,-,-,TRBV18,TGTGCCAGCTCACCTTGGACGGGGATGGATGGCTACACCTTC,CASSPWTGMDGYTF
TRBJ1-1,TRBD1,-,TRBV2,TGTGCCAGCAGTGGAGACAGGGCTGAAGCTTTCTTT,CASSGDRAEAFF
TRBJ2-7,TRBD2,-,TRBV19,TGTGCCAGTAGTATAGCCCTAGGACTAGCGGGCCGCGAGCAGTACTTC,CASSIALGLAGREQYF
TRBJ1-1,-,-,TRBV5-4,TGTGCCAGCAGCTCGCAAAGACAGGACGATCAAGCTTTCTTT,CASSSQRQDDQAFF
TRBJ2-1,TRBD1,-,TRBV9,TGTGCCAGCAGCACCGGACAGGAGATCTGCCCGTTCTTC,CASSTGQEICPFF
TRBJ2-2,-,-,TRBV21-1,TGTGCCAGCAGCAAAGATTTAGGATGGTGGAGCGGGAGAGATTTGAACACCGGGGAGCTGTTTTTT,CASSKDLGWWSGRDLNTGELFF
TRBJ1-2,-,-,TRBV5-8,TGTGCCAGCAGCTTGGCGCCGAGGAAATATGGCTACACCTTC,CASSLAPRKYGYTF
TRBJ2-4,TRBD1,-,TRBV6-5,TGTGCCAGCAGTCGGTTCGGGACAGGAAACATTCAGTACTTC,CASSRFGTGNIQYF
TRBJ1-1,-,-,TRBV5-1,TGCGCCAGCAGCTTGGATGGGGGAGGGGGCACTGAAGCTTTCTTT,CASSLDGGGGTEAFF
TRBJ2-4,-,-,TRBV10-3,TGTGCCATCAGTGAGCTAGAAAACATTCAGTACTTC,CAISELENIQYF
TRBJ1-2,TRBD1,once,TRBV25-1,TGTGCCAGCAGTGACTACAGGGGAGATGGCTACACCTTC,CASSDYRGDGYTF
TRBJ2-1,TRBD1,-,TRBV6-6,TGTGCCAGCAGCTATGGACAGGGAACCTACAATGAGCAGTTCTTC,CASSYGQGTYNEQFF
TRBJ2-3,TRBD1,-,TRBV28,TGTGCCAGCAGTTCGGGACAGGGCGGCACAGATACGCAGTATTTT,CASSSGQGGTDTQYF
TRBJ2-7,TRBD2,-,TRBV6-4,TGTGCCAGCAGTGAACGCGGGGGGCCGTCCTACGAGCAGTACTTC,CASSERGGPSYEQYF
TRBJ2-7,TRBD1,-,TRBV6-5,TGTGCCAGCAGTGTGACAGGGGCGAACGAGCAGTACTTC,CASSVTGANEQYF